The sequence of this T cell receptor (beta chain) was determined in a study of shared clonotypes between healthy human individuals. The study drew all its donors from Caucasian adults living in Nashville, Tennessee. Measured with immunoSEQ multiplex PCR; TCRdb has only the in-frame clones, and not every one. The table has hundreds of thousands of clones, 74% seen once. This CDR3 has 14 residues. The origin of this receptor is a woman between 25 and 40 years old in good health. The specimen sequenced was memory CD4+ T cells sorted from blood. Subset reported: CD45RA-negative fraction. V usage is TRBV21-1 and J usage is TRBJ2-7; the table's D gene call, TRBD2, was not cross checked with the DNA. TRBV21-1 has pseudogene status. The CDR3 sequence is CASSSSPISYEQYF. In DNA, the CDR3 is TGTGCCAGCAGCTCTTCGCCTATCTCCTACGAGCAGTACTTC.